These 29 T cell receptor beta chains were sequenced from one sample in a study of shared clonotypes between healthy human individuals. Naive CD8 populations comprised CD45RO-negative cells positively selected for CCR7, excluding terminally differentiated effector memory CD45RA+ cells. Generated by immunoSEQ multiplex PCR, the TCRdb table keeps only in-frame clones and is missing some. The table includes roughly 2,000,000 clones, around 96% detected once. The source material was naive CD8+ T cells sorted from blood. The receptor set was obtained from a man younger than 35 in good health.

This chain uses TRBV7-9 with TRBJ2-7; 10 bases fit TRBD1. V gave up 2 bases and J gave up 5 bases; unmatched junction bases: 6. The CDR3 has 15 residues. Germline CDR1 and CDR2: SEHNR and FQNEAQ (reference sequence). CDR3 bases: TGTGCCAGCAGCTTATTGGGGACAGGGGCCCACGAGCAGTACTTC. Its translation is CASSLLGTGAHEQYF. The complete variable domain, with remaining parts taken from reference TRBV7-9 and TRBJ2-7, reads DTGVSQNPRHKITKRGQNVTFRCDPISEHNRLYWYRQTLGQGPEFLTYFQNEAQLEKSRLLSDRFSAERPKGSFSTLEIQRTEQGDSAMYLCASSLLGTGAHEQYFGPGTRLTVT.

The rearrangement joins TRBV9 to TRBJ2-7; 11 nucleotides align to TRBD1. The CDR3 spans 14 residues. Per the germline V gene, CDR1 is SGDLS and CDR2 is YYNGEE. J lost 5 bases, V lost 3 bases, and 4 bases had no gene match. This chain's CDR3 is CASSERTGGDEQYF. DNA of the CDR3: TGTGCCAGCAGCGAAAGGACAGGGGGCGACGAGCAGTACTTC. Supplemented by reference TRBV9 and TRBJ2-7, the full variable domain reads DSGVTQTPKHLITATGQRVTLRCSPRSGDLSVYWYQQSLDQGLQFLIQYYNGEERAKGNILERFSAQQFPDLHSELNLSSLELGDSALYFCASSERTGGDEQYFGPGTRLTVT.

The CDR3: CASSSRVTGTGDEKLFF. CDR3 in DNA: TGTGCCAGCAGCTCAAGGGTTACCGGGACAGGGGATGAAAAACTGTTTTTT. The chain links TRBV7-9 to TRBJ1-4; TRBD1 matches 10 bases. The V gene's germline CDR1 is SEHNR and CDR2 FQNEAQ (reference sequence). J was trimmed by 6 bases and V by 4 bases; bases with no gene match: 11. The CDR3 runs to 17 residues.

The chain joins TRBV5-8 to TRBJ1-1; D is ambiguous. The germline V and J ends were trimmed by 0 bases and 4 bases, with 7 bases remaining between them. Germline V gene sequence: CDR1 SGHTS, CDR2 YDEGEE. The CDR3 runs 13 residues. The chain's CDR3 is CASSLAQRTEAFF. As DNA, the CDR3 is TGTGCCAGCAGCTTGGCCCAACGCACTGAAGCTTTCTTT.

The chain has TRBV27 and TRBJ2-2, with 7 positions matching TRBD2. The CDR3 extends over 16 amino acids. With 5 bases clipped from V and 4 bases from J, the junction kept 10 bases outside the gene matches. The germline CDR1 and CDR2 sequences are MNHEY and SMNVEV (reference sequence). CDR3 nucleotides: TGTGCCAGCAGTCCAGTTGGGGAGGGGTCCACCGGGGAGCTGTTTTTT. It yields the protein CASSPVGEGSTGELFF.

V usage is TRBV2 and J usage is TRBJ1-4, with TRBD1 as a possible D gene (5 bases). Deletions cut 3 bases from V and 8 bases from J, with 13 bases between. The CDR3 runs 14 residues. Germline V gives CDR1 SNHLY, CDR2 FYNNEI. This CDR3 reads CASSDGGVIEKLFF. In DNA, the CDR3 is TGTGCCAGCAGTGATGGGGGGGTGATCGAAAAACTGTTTTTT.

The gene calls are TRBV27 and TRBJ1-2; possibly TRBD1 for D (5 bases). The CDR3 contains 13 residues. V lost 4 bases and J lost 6, with 12 bases in between. Per germline, CDR1 MNHEY and CDR2 SMNVEV (reference sequence). Here the CDR3 DNA reads TGTGCCAGCAGTTCGAGGGGTTGGCATGGCTACACCTTC. Translated: CASSSRGWHGYTF.

CDR3 coding DNA: TGCGCCAGCAGCCAAGTTTGGGGCGGGATTATGAAAACCGCCACAGATACGCAGTATTTT. Amino acids: CASSQVWGGIMKTATDTQYF. This chain links TRBV4-3 with TRBJ2-3; maybe TRBD2 (6 bases). The germline V and J ends were trimmed by 1 base and 2 bases, with 25 bases remaining between them. CDR3 length equals 20 residues. Germline V gives CDR1 LGHNA, CDR2 YSLEER.

The genes are TRBV27 and TRBJ2-7; 9 bases match TRBD1. J gave up 1 base and V 4 bases, and 5 bases lay outside the gene matches. The germline CDR1 and CDR2 sequences are MNHEY and SMNVEV (reference sequence). The CDR3 covers 15 residues. The CDR3 loop reads CASSSRDRVSYEQYF. As DNA, the CDR3 is TGTGCCAGCAGTTCCCGGGACAGGGTTTCCTACGAGCAGTACTTC.

This chain connects TRBV10-3 to TRBJ2-2; 11 bases align to TRBD1. CDR3 length equals 16 residues. V lost 6 bases, J lost 6 bases, and 9 bases stayed unmatched. The germline V gene has CDR1 ENHRY and CDR2 SYGVKD. This CDR3 is CAISSGTGGRAGELFF. Written as DNA, the CDR3 is TGTGCCATCAGCTCCGGGACAGGGGGTAGGGCCGGGGAGCTGTTTTTT.

The chain uses TRBV6-1 and TRBJ2-7; 9 nucleotides match TRBD2. J lost 3 bases, V lost 2 bases, and 5 bases had no gene match. Germline values: CDR1 MNHNS, CDR2 SASEGT. The CDR3 length is 15 residues. The CDR3 DNA sequence: TGTGCCAGCAGTGAATGGCGGGGGGGCCTCTACGAGCAGTACTTC. Amino acids: CASSEWRGGLYEQYF.

The chain links TRBV7-9 to TRBJ2-5; either TRBD1 or TRBD2 may supply D (5 bases each). This CDR3 has 16 amino acids. Germline V CDR1 and CDR2: SEHNR, FQNEAQ (reference sequence). Deletions cut 4 bases from V and 5 bases from J, with 20 bases between. CDR3 amino acids: CASSSEDKSGWETQYF. The DNA of the CDR3 is TGTGCCAGCAGCTCCGAGGACAAATCGGGATGGGAGACCCAGTACTTC.

The chain carries TRBV27 and TRBJ1-1, with a possible D match to TRBD1 (5 bases). Germline CDR1 is MNHEY and CDR2 is SMNVEV (reference sequence). CDR3 size: 14 residues. V was pared by 1 base and J by 4 bases, with 10 bases between. The CDR3 coding sequence is TGTGCCAGCAGTTTATGGGGGGTCCCCACTGAAGCTTTCTTT. It codes for CASSLWGVPTEAFF.

J is TRBJ2-7 and V is TRBV15; 10 bases fit TRBD1. J gave up 2 bases and V 0 bases, and 4 bases lay outside the gene matches. Germline CDR1 and CDR2: LNHNV and YYDKDF (reference sequence). The length of the CDR3 is 16 residues. The CDR3 DNA follows: TGTGCCACCAGCAGAGATCCGGGACAGGGGACCTACGAGCAGTACTTC. Its translation is CATSRDPGQGTYEQYF.

The chain uses TRBV7-3 and TRBJ1-5; D remains ambiguous. The germline CDR1 and CDR2 sequences are SGHTA and FQGTGA. There are 13 residues in the CDR3. Trimming pared 2 bases from V and 5 bases from J, leaving 7 bases between. The CDR3 protein is CASSLYGDQPQHF. The CDR3, as DNA: TGTGCCAGCAGCTTATACGGAGATCAGCCCCAGCATTTT.

The rearrangement joins TRBV28 to TRBJ2-1; TRBD1 matches 7 bases. Germline V CDR1 and CDR2: MDHEN, SYDVKM. The V and J ends lost 5 bases and 0 bases, in that order; junction bases with no gene match: 4. The CDR3 is made up of 15 amino acids. The CDR3 spells CASSEGAPSYNEQFF. The CDR3, as DNA: TGTGCCAGCAGTGAGGGGGCCCCCTCCTACAATGAGCAGTTCTTC.

As concerns this clone: Other DNA sequences in this sample translate to the same CDR3. The chain has TRBV5-4 and TRBJ2-5; D may be TRBD2 (6 bases). Trimming pared 0 bases from V and 5 bases from J, leaving 14 bases between. The CDR3 loop spans 15 amino acids. Germline values: CDR1 SGHNT, CDR2 YYREEE (reference sequence). In DNA, the CDR3 is TGTGCCAGCAGCTTGGTTGGAGGGGCGGGGGAGACCCAGTACTTC. Translation: CASSLVGGAGETQYF.

The chain couples TRBV4-1 to TRBJ2-7; 7 bases map to TRBD2. The CDR3 length is 15 residues. Per the germline V gene, CDR1 is MGHRA and CDR2 is YSYEKL. Trimming removed 3 bases from V and 3 bases from J; junction bases left unmatched: 8. The CDR3 reads CASSQITGTNYEQYF. CDR3 nucleotide sequence: TGCGCCAGCAGCCAGATTACCGGGACTAACTACGAGCAGTACTTC.

The chain employs TRBV5-6 and TRBJ2-4, with D possibly being TRBD1 or TRBD2 (6 bases each). Germline-derived CDR1 and CDR2 are SGHDT and YYEEEE. With 2 bases removed from V and 8 bases from J, the gap between germline ends came to 11 bases. CDR3 length: 13 residues. DNA of the CDR3: TGTGCCAGCAGCTTCGGAGGGGGAGACATTCAGTACTTC. Protein product: CASSFGGGDIQYF.

This chain joins TRBV5-1 and TRBJ2-7, with a possible D match to TRBD1 (6 bases). V dropped 4 bases and J dropped 4 bases, with 12 bases sitting between them. Per germline, CDR1 SGHRS and CDR2 YFSETQ. This CDR3 has 13 residues. The CDR3 sequence is CASSQTDRYEQYF. CDR3 nucleotides: TGCGCCAGCAGCCAGACAGACAGGTACGAGCAGTACTTC.

The rearrangement links TRBV11-2 to TRBJ2-2; the match to TRBD2 covers 7 bases. Germline assignment: CDR1 SGHAT and CDR2 FQNNGV. The CDR3 is 13 amino acids. After removal of 3 bases from V and 7 bases from J, the junction contained 2 bases not matched to a gene. The CDR3 sequence is CASSLRTSGELFF. The CDR3 coding sequence is TGTGCCAGCAGCTTGAGGACTAGCGGGGAGCTGTTTTTT.

J is TRBJ2-1 and V is TRBV6-1; weak D call: TRBD2 (6 bases). Germline V gene data show CDR1 as MNHNS and CDR2 as SASEGT. The CDR3 contains 19 residues. V dropped 4 bases and J dropped 5 bases, with 27 bases sitting between them. As DNA, the CDR3 is TGTGCCAGCAGTGCCGACCCCGGTGGGCGGGAAATGGCCAACAATGAGCAGTTCTTC. Its protein is CASSADPGGREMANNEQFF.

This clone was found once. The J gene is TRBJ2-5, the V gene TRBV7-2, with 13 bases matching TRBD2. Germline values: CDR1 SGHTA, CDR2 FQGNSA. The length of the CDR3 is 14 residues. Trimming at V came to 5 bases and at J to 5 bases, leaving 2 bases not matched to a gene. The CDR3 coding sequence is TGTGCCAGCAGCCCGGGACTAGCGGGGGAGACCCAGTACTTC. Residues: CASSPGLAGETQYF.

The genes are TRBV7-2 and TRBJ2-1; no clear D gene. The CDR3 loop spans 12 amino acids. Trimming removed 7 bases at V and 1 base at J, with 5 bases between. Germline assignment: CDR1 SGHTA and CDR2 FQGNSA. CDR3 DNA sequence: TGTGCCAGCACCGAATCCTACAATGAGCAGTTCTTC. Its translation is CASTESYNEQFF.

The chain links TRBV4-1 to TRBJ1-1, with TRBD1 as a possible D gene (6 bases). This CDR3 is 14 amino acids long. CDR1 is MGHRA and CDR2 is YSYEKL in the germline V gene. Trimming cost V 1 base and J 11 bases, with 17 bases left between them. The DNA for the CDR3 is TGCGCCAGCAGCCAAGGGAGGGTAGACAGGACGGCTTTCTTT. Translated: CASSQGRVDRTAFF.

V is TRBV5-4 and J is TRBJ2-2; 7 bases are shared with TRBD1. This CDR3 has 16 residues. CDR1 and CDR2 (germline): SGHNT, YYREEE (reference sequence). The V segment lost 4 bases and the J segment 0 bases; nucleotides outside the gene matches: 6. CDR3 region: CASSEDRTTNTGELFF. DNA for the CDR3: TGTGCCAGCAGCGAGGACAGGACAACGAACACCGGGGAGCTGTTTTTT.

J is TRBJ2-1 and V is TRBV4-1, with TRBD2 identical over 8 bases. The CDR3 consists of 16 residues. Germline CDR1 MGHRA, CDR2 YSYEKL. After removal of 3 bases from V and 7 bases from J, the junction contained 11 bases not matched to a gene. CDR3 loop: CASSQRSGSNLNEQFF. As DNA, the CDR3 is TGCGCCAGCAGCCAGCGGAGCGGGAGCAATTTGAATGAGCAGTTCTTC.

This chain uses TRBV13 with TRBJ2-7; 8 bases line up with TRBD2. With V trimmed by 10 bases and J by 7 bases, 21 bases remained unmatched. This CDR3 region has 16 residues. From germline, CDR1 is PRHDT and CDR2 FYEKMQ (reference sequence). The CDR3 DNA reads as TGTGCCACCTCTGAGGGTGTAGCGGGGAGTCGGCGGGAGCAGTACTTC. Its translation is CATSEGVAGSRREQYF.

In the case of this clone: The sample holds other DNA sequences that translate to the same CDR3. The V gene is TRBV27, the J gene TRBJ2-7; D unclear. CDR1 and CDR2 (germline): MNHEY, SMNVEV (reference sequence). V was shortened by 0 bases and J by 1 base, with 4 bases between the two germline ends. This CDR3 contains 13 residues. Written as DNA, the CDR3 is TGTGCCAGCAGTTTATCGCATTCCTACGAGCAGTACTTC. Protein product: CASSLSHSYEQYF.